What follows are 21 T cell receptor beta chains derived from one specimen sequenced in a study of T cell responses to AZD1222 COVID-19 vaccine. Libraries were prepared by immunoSEQ multiplex PCR; TCRdb keeps only in-frame clonotypes and omits some of them. The table records some 130,000 clones, roughly 89% of them present only once. Sequencing used peripheral blood, obtained on day 0 of AZD1222 vaccination. The source of these receptors is an adult in good health.

The chain couples TRBV3-1 (or the pseudogene TRBV3-2) to TRBJ1-1, with unresolved D. In germline, CDR1 is LGHDT, CDR2 YNNKEL (reference sequence). The V and J ends lost 0 bases and 4 bases respectively, with 15 bases between them. The CDR3 length is 16 residues. The DNA for the CDR3 is TGTGCCAGCAGCCAAGAACGCAGGAGCCTGGGCACTGAAGCTTTCTTT. This gives the protein CASSQERRSLGTEAFF.

This chain joins TRBV7-7 and TRBJ1-1; 7 nucleotides align to TRBD1. Trimming took 5 bases from V and 7 from J; bases not matched to a gene: 7. The V gene's germline CDR1 is SSHAT and CDR2 FNYEAQ (reference sequence). This CDR3 contains 13 residues. The CDR3 nucleotides are TGTGCCAGCAGCCTGCGACAGGGTGGTGAAGCTTTCTTT. Translating gives CASSLRQGGEAFF.

The genes are TRBV30 and TRBJ1-3; D may be TRBD1 (6 bases). The germline V gene has CDR1 GTSNPN and CDR2 SVGIG (reference sequence). This CDR3 spans 12 amino acids. Trimming pared 7 bases from V and 4 bases from J, leaving 11 bases between. In nucleotides, the CDR3 is TGTGCCTTAGGGGGGTTCGGAAACACCATATATTTT. It translates to CALGGFGNTIYF.

The chain uses TRBV6-5 and TRBJ1-1, with a weak D call TRBD1 (5 bases). The CDR3 runs to 12 residues. Germline lookup yields CDR1 MNHEY and CDR2 SVGAGI. V was clipped by 7 bases and J by 5 bases, with 11 bases between them. CDR3: CASTSRGTEAFF. Written as DNA, the CDR3 is TGTGCCAGCACATCCCGGGGGACTGAAGCTTTCTTT.

Here the CDR3 reads CASSPTGNEQFF. CDR3 DNA sequence: TGCGCCAGCAGCCCTACAGGGAATGAGCAGTTCTTC. V is TRBV5-1 and J is TRBJ2-1; maybe TRBD1 (6 bases). The V end was cut by 4 bases, the J end by 7 bases, with 9 bases between. This CDR3 contains 12 residues. Germline V lookup: CDR1 SGHRS, CDR2 YFSETQ.

The V call is TRBV5-1, the J call TRBJ2-3; D may be TRBD1 or TRBD2 (6 bases each). V lost 3 bases and J lost 4, with 18 bases in between. Germline V gene sequence: CDR1 SGHRS, CDR2 YFSETQ. The CDR3 runs to 16 residues. The CDR3 region is CASSSQGGTVADTQYF. CDR3 DNA sequence: TGCGCCAGCAGCTCACAGGGAGGAACGGTTGCAGATACGCAGTATTTT.

V and J are TRBV25-1 and TRBJ2-7; 7 bases align to TRBD1. Germline V lookup: CDR1 MGHDK, CDR2 SYGVNS. V shed 4 bases, J shed 5 bases, and the junction held 8 bases outside the gene matches. The CDR3 is 14 residues long. The CDR3 protein is CASSVSGGRHEQYF. The CDR3 nucleotides are TGTGCCAGCAGTGTTTCAGGGGGTCGACACGAGCAGTACTTC.

This chain connects TRBV12-5 to TRBJ2-2; D unclear. The CDR3 is made up of 14 amino acids. Germline loops: CDR1 LGHNT, CDR2 FRNRAP. The V end was cut by 2 bases, the J end by 6 bases, with 10 bases between. The CDR3 region has the DNA TGTGCTAGTGGTTTGTTTCCCTCGGCCGGGGAGCTGTTTTTT. Protein: CASGLFPSAGELFF.

CDR3 DNA: TGTGCCAGCAGTGCCCAACAGGGGAACTATGGCTACACCTTC. Translating gives CASSAQQGNYGYTF. V and J are TRBV2 and TRBJ1-2; 7 nucleotides match TRBD1. Germline CDR1 and CDR2: SNHLY and FYNNEI. The CDR3 is 14 residues long. With 4 bases clipped from V and 2 bases from J, the junction kept 4 bases outside the gene matches.

V gene TRBV3-1 (or the pseudogene TRBV3-2) combines with J gene TRBJ1-4; tentatively, D is TRBD1 (5 bases). From germline, CDR1 is LGHDT and CDR2 YNNKEL (reference sequence). The CDR3 runs 15 residues. The V end lost 0 bases, the J end lost 8 bases, and 13 bases lay between the germline ends. CDR3 nucleotides: TGTGCCAGCAGCCAAGAAGAAGGGGTTCGGGAAAAACTGTTTTTT. This codes for CASSQEEGVREKLFF.

This rearrangement joins TRBV5-4 to TRBJ1-1, with no clear D. V lost 2 bases to trimming and J lost 5 bases, with 4 bases between them. This CDR3 is built from 11 residues. Looked up from germline, CDR1 is SGHNT and CDR2 is YYREEE (reference sequence). For the CDR3, the DNA is TGTGCCAGCAGCTTCGAAACTGAAGCTTTCTTT. Encoded protein: CASSFETEAFF.

The chain uses TRBV27 and TRBJ1-1, with 7 positions matching TRBD1. Germline V lookup: CDR1 MNHEY, CDR2 SMNVEV (reference sequence). The ends lost 10 bases at V and 3 bases at J; junction bases unmatched: 11. The CDR3 extends over 14 amino acids. The CDR3 DNA reads as TGTGCCACTAGGACAGGCACCCCTTACACTGAAGCTTTCTTT. Its translation is CATRTGTPYTEAFF.

This clone showed up just a few times. Written as DNA, the CDR3 is TGTGCCTCTGCGGGACAGGTCAATTCACCCCTCCACTTT. Translation gives CASAGQVNSPLHF. This rearrangement joins TRBV30 to TRBJ1-6; 8 nucleotides agree with TRBD1. In germline, CDR1 is GTSNPN, CDR2 SVGIG (reference sequence). The ends lost 7 bases at V and 7 bases at J; junction bases unmatched: 6. CDR3 length equals 13 residues.

This chain joins TRBV4-1 and TRBJ2-3, with D perhaps TRBD2 (5 bases). The V end lost 5 bases, the J end lost 2 bases, and 17 bases lay between the germline ends. Per germline, CDR1 MGHRA and CDR2 YSYEKL. The CDR3 is 16 residues long. The CDR3 DNA is TGCGCCAGCAGCTACCGGACTGCGGGTATCACAGATACGCAGTATTTT. This sequence encodes CASSYRTAGITDTQYF.

The chain employs TRBV6-1 and TRBJ1-6, with D possibly TRBD1 on 6 matching bases. Between the trimmed V and J ends, which lost 2 bases and 8 bases, there was a span of 16 bases. CDR3 length: 16 amino acids. CDR1 is MNHNS and CDR2 is SASEGT in the germline V gene. The CDR3 reads CASSELLGGSDSPLHF. CDR3 DNA: TGTGCCAGCAGTGAACTGTTGGGGGGCTCCGATTCACCCCTCCACTTT.

The chain's CDR3 is CAISEHERDTEAFF. For the CDR3, the DNA is TGTGCCATCAGTGAGCACGAGAGGGACACTGAAGCTTTCTTT. This sequence joins TRBV10-3 and TRBJ1-1; D is ambiguous. The germline V gene encodes CDR1 ENHRY and CDR2 SYGVKD. This CDR3 has 14 amino acids. The V end was cut by 2 bases, the J end by 3 bases, with 10 bases between.

This chain joins TRBV12-3 or TRBV12-4 and TRBJ2-2; no reliable D call. The CDR3 length is 13 residues. V was trimmed by 6 bases and J by 1 base, leaving 6 bases between them. Here the CDR3 reads CASSPVNTGELFF. For the CDR3, the DNA is TGTGCCAGCAGCCCAGTGAACACCGGGGAGCTGTTTTTT.

The chain has TRBV5-5 and TRBJ1-5, with 7 bases that match TRBD1. V shed 4 bases, J shed 4 bases, and the junction held 8 bases outside the gene matches. CDR1 and CDR2 from the germline V gene are SGHKS and YYEKEE (reference sequence). This CDR3 region has 15 residues. The CDR3 protein is CASSASGGRNQPQHF. For the CDR3, the DNA is TGTGCCAGCAGCGCTTCAGGGGGGAGAAATCAGCCCCAGCATTTT.

The gene calls are TRBV28 and TRBJ1-1; D is unclear. This CDR3 comprises 14 residues. V lost 8 bases, J lost 0 bases, and 13 bases lay in between. Germline V CDR1 and CDR2: MDHEN, SYDVKM. CDR3: CASSFGQLNTEAFF. The DNA of the CDR3 is TGTGCCAGCTCGTTTGGGCAGTTGAACACTGAAGCTTTCTTT.

The gene calls are TRBV4-3 and TRBJ2-1; the match to TRBD2 covers 9 bases. V dropped 1 base and J dropped 4; count of bases not matched to a gene: 8. This CDR3 is built from 17 residues. CDR1 is LGHNA, CDR2 YSLEER, per germline. The CDR3 sequence: CASSQVRSSGGYNEQFF. The CDR3, as DNA: TGCGCCAGCAGCCAAGTTCGGAGTAGCGGGGGATACAATGAGCAGTTCTTC.

CDR3 DNA: TGCGCCAGCAGCCAAGGGTTCGGGGACAGGCTCTCTGGAAACACCATATATTTT. As protein: CASSQGFGDRLSGNTIYF. The chain joins TRBV4-1 to TRBJ1-3; TRBD1 matches at 8 bases. The CDR3 length is 18 residues. Unmatched junction bases numbered 8, after V lost 1 base and J lost 0 bases. Per germline, CDR1 MGHRA and CDR2 YSYEKL.